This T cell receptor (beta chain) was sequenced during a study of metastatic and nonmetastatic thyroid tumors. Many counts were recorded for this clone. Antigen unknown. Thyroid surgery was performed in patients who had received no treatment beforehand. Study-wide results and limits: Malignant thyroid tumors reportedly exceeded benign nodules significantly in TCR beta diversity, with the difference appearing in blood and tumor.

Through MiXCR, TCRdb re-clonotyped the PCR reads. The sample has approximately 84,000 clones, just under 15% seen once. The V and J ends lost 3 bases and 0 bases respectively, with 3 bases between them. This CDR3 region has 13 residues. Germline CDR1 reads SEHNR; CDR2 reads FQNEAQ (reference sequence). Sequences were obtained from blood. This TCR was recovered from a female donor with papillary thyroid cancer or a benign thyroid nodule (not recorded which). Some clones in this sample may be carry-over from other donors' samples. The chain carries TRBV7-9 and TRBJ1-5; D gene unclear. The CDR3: CASSFGSNQPQHF. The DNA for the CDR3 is TGTGCCAGCAGCTTTGGTAGCAATCAGCCCCAGCATTTT.